These 6 T cell receptor beta chains share one sample of origin, sequenced in a study of regulatory T cells in long-lasting Graves disease (dated by TCRdb to the early 2020s). Library preparation employed multiplex PCR. TCRdb names Illumina HiSeq 4000 as the instrument used. iRepertoire HTBI primers and Arm-PCR amplification of CDR3 regions were used to construct TCR beta libraries. Through fastp at Q25 and MiXCR, TCRdb rebuilt clones from the public reads, retaining in-frame beta chains. Duplicate CDR3 protein sequences are folded into a single record with the most common DNA and genes. The sample table contains roughly 400,000 distinct CDR3 sequences; only one count was recorded for roughly 21% of them. The top ten hold 13% to 15% of the sample. The sample's time point label, decoded: persistent/refractory GD, antithyroid drugs over 5 years with positive TRAb. For both TCR sequencing and RNA sequencing, RNA was extracted from PBMCs in TRIzol.

Sequenced material: peripheral blood mononuclear cells (PBMCs), taken when the disease was refractory, from a patient treated with antithyroid drugs. The receptors shown here come from a female donor with Graves disease.

This CDR3 reads CASSSSTSGRTQYF. The DNA of the CDR3 is TGTGCCAGCTCATCTTCGACTAGCGGGAGGACTCAGTACTTC. The genes are TRBV18 and TRBJ2-7; TRBD2 matches at 13 bases. The V gene end was trimmed by 5 bases and the J gene end by 10 bases; junction bases not matched to a gene: 8. The CDR3 covers 14 residues. Germline V gives CDR1 KGHSH, CDR2 LQKENI.

This clonotype was seen at least ten times. J is TRBJ1-1 and V is TRBV28; D unresolved. This CDR3 contains 14 residues. V was shortened by 3 bases and J by 1 base, with 9 bases between the two germline ends. The germline V gene has CDR1 MDHEN and CDR2 SYDVKM. CDR3 amino acids: CASSLRFGNTEAFF. Written as DNA, the CDR3 is TGTGCCAGCAGTTTGAGATTCGGGAACACTGAAGCTTTCTTT.

This clonotype was detected ten times or more. The CDR3 DNA is TGTGCCAGCAGCCCAGGGTGGCCGCACTATGGCTACACCTTC. This encodes CASSPGWPHYGYTF. The V call is TRBV7-2, the J call TRBJ1-2; tentatively, D is TRBD1 (5 bases). V was trimmed by 5 bases and J by 3 bases, leaving 13 bases between them. Germline values: CDR1 SGHTA, CDR2 FQGNSA. The length of the CDR3 is 14 residues.

The chain employs TRBV6-9 and TRBJ2-1; 10 bases align to TRBD2. Germline V gene data show CDR1 as MNHGY and CDR2 as SVAAGI. There are 15 residues in the CDR3. After removal of 3 bases from V and 9 bases from J, the junction contained 8 bases not matched to a gene. CDR3: CASSYGSGRATEQFF. The CDR3 bases are TGTGCCAGCAGTTACGGGAGCGGGAGGGCCACTGAGCAGTTCTTC.

This clonotype was recorded many times. The genes are TRBV28 and TRBJ2-1; D gene ambiguous. Trimming left V 6 bases short and J 5 bases short, with 8 bases between. Germline CDR1 and CDR2: MDHEN and SYDVKM. This CDR3 comprises 12 residues. CDR3 in amino acids: CASRGGDNEQFF. The DNA for the CDR3 is TGTGCCAGCAGGGGCGGAGACAATGAGCAGTTCTTC.

This clonotype was picked up many times. V gene TRBV2 combines with J gene TRBJ1-1, with 9 bases that match TRBD1. V lost 9 bases to trimming and J lost 1 base; unmatched junction nucleotides: 3. Germline assignment: CDR1 SNHLY and CDR2 FYNNEI. This CDR3 is built from 13 residues. This chain's CDR3 is CASGDRENTEAFF. The CDR3 bases are TGTGCCAGTGGGGACAGGGAGAACACTGAAGCTTTCTTT.